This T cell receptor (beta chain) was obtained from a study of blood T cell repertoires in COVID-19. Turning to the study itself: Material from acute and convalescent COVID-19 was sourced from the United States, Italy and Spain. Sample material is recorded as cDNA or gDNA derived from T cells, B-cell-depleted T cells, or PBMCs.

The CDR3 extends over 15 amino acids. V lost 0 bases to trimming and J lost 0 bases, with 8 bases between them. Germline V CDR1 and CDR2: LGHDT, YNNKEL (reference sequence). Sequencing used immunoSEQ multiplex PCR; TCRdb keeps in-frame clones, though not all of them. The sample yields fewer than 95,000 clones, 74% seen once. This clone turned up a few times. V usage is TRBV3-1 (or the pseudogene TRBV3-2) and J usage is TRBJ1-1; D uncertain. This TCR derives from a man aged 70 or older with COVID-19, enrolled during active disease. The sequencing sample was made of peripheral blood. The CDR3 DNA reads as TGTGCCAGCAGCCAAGATCTGGGCTTGAACACTGAAGCTTTCTTT. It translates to CASSQDLGLNTEAFF.